The 19 T cell receptor beta chains in this list originate from one sample, sequenced in a study of early stage breast cancer tumors. Sequenced by immunoSEQ multiplex PCR; TCRdb stores in-frame clones only, minus some. The sample has tens of thousands of clones, roughly three quarters seen once. The specimen sequenced was blood. These receptor sequences come from a person between 60 and 70 years old with breast cancer.

In this sample, this clone turned up a few times. V and J are TRBV7-9 and TRBJ1-3, with D unclear. The CDR3 contains 15 residues. The ends were cut back, 5 bases at V and 0 bases at J, with 11 bases in the middle. Looked up from germline, CDR1 is SEHNR and CDR2 is FQNEAQ (reference sequence). The CDR3 nucleotides read TGTGCCAGCAGCCTAGACCGCCTCTCTGGAAACACCATATATTTT. Its protein is CASSLDRLSGNTIYF.

J is TRBJ1-3 and V is TRBV20-1; D might be TRBD1 (5 bases). This CDR3 comprises 11 residues. Germline V gene data show CDR1 as DFQATT and CDR2 as SNEGSKA (reference sequence). V was shortened by 0 bases and J by 10 bases, with 7 bases between the two germline ends. Here the CDR3 reads CSARDQGTIYF. In nucleotides, the CDR3 is TGCAGTGCTAGAGATCAGGGTACCATATATTTT.

The J gene is TRBJ1-1, the V gene TRBV10-3; TRBD1 matches 8 bases. The germline V gene encodes CDR1 ENHRY and CDR2 SYGVKD. The CDR3 has 13 amino acids. V shed 6 bases and J 4 bases; nucleotides not matched to a gene: 4. CDR3 sequence reads: CAIRSGGGTEAFF. The CDR3 bases are TGTGCCATCAGGTCAGGGGGCGGCACTGAAGCTTTCTTT.

The V gene is TRBV18, the J gene TRBJ2-3; D is uncertain. The ends were cut back, 2 bases at V and 5 bases at J, with 8 bases in the middle. Per germline, CDR1 KGHSH and CDR2 LQKENI. CDR3 length equals 13 residues. CDR3 DNA: TGTGCCAGCTCACCAACCACTCGAGATACGCAGTATTTT. This sequence encodes CASSPTTRDTQYF.

The chain combines TRBV5-4 with TRBJ1-2, with D uncertain. Germline CDR1 is SGHNT and CDR2 is YYREEE (reference sequence). CDR3 length equals 13 residues. Trimming removed 4 bases at V and 2 bases at J, with 9 bases between. The CDR3 DNA reads TGTGCCAGCAGCCTCCAACGGAACTATGGCTACACCTTC. It is translated as CASSLQRNYGYTF. Combining the CDR3 with reference TRBV5-4 and TRBJ1-2 gives the whole variable domain ETGVTQSPTHLIKTRGQQVTLRCSSQSGHNTVSWYQQALGQGPQFIFQYYREEENGRGNFPPRFSGLQFPNYSSELNVNALELDDSALYLCASSLQRNYGYTFGSGTRLTVV.

This clone appeared a few times. V and J are TRBV7-2 and TRBJ2-1, with TRBD2 matching 8 bases. J lost 12 bases, V lost 5 bases, and 15 bases had no gene match. CDR3 size: 15 residues. CDR1 and CDR2 (germline): SGHTA, FQGNSA. CDR3 nucleotides: TGTGCCAGCAGCATGAGCGGGAGATCGGGGTGGGGGCAGTTCTTC. Encoded protein: CASSMSGRSGWGQFF. The whole variable domain, filled in from reference TRBV7-2 and TRBJ2-1, reads GAGVSQSPSNKVTEKGKDVELRCDPISGHTALYWYRQSLGQGLEFLIYFQGNSAPDKSGLPSDRFSAERTGGSVSTLTIQRTQQEDSAVYLCASSMSGRSGWGQFFGPGTRLTVL.

In its sample, this clone was seen a few times. The chain has TRBV2 and TRBJ2-3, with TRBD1 matching 9 bases. Germline V gives CDR1 SNHLY, CDR2 FYNNEI. This CDR3 has 15 residues. Trimming at V came to 3 bases and at J to 5 bases, leaving 6 bases not matched to a gene. CDR3 amino acids: CASSEQQGAVDTQYF. The CDR3 nucleotides are TGTGCCAGCAGTGAGCAACAGGGGGCCGTAGATACGCAGTATTTT.

The chain links TRBV6-5 to TRBJ2-3, with 7 bases aligning to TRBD2. The CDR3 runs to 15 residues. The germline V gene has CDR1 MNHEY and CDR2 SVGAGI. After removal of 6 bases from V and 7 bases from J, the junction contained 13 bases not matched to a gene. In nucleotides, the CDR3 is TGTGCCAGCAGAATCGGGACTCTGGGGGGGAATACGCAGTATTTT. Translating it yields CASRIGTLGGNTQYF.

The gene calls are TRBV21-1 and TRBJ1-1. TRBV21-1 is a pseudogene locus. This CDR3 spans 17 amino acids. The CDR3 protein is CASSNPARSNMNTEAFF. The CDR3 coding sequence is TGTGCCAGCAGCAATCCCGCGAGATCGAACATGAACACTGAAGCTTTCTTT.

The gene calls are TRBV4-1 and TRBJ2-3; 12 nucleotides align to TRBD2. The CDR3 is 20 residues long. With 4 bases clipped from V and 0 bases from J, the junction kept 14 bases outside the gene matches. The germline V gene has CDR1 MGHRA and CDR2 YSYEKL. CDR3 loop: CASSPSSGGDFLSSTDTQYF. CDR3 DNA sequence: TGCGCCAGCAGCCCCTCTAGCGGGGGGGACTTTCTTAGTAGCACAGATACGCAGTATTTT.

The rearrangement links TRBV6-6 to TRBJ2-7; weak D call: TRBD1 (6 bases). Looked up from germline, CDR1 is MNHNY and CDR2 is SVGAGI (reference sequence). This CDR3 is 12 amino acids long. Trimming pared 6 bases from V and 4 bases from J, leaving 10 bases between. This CDR3 is CASRGQLYEQYF. The CDR3 DNA reads as TGTGCCAGCAGGGGACAATTATACGAGCAGTACTTC.

The genes are TRBV18 and TRBJ2-3; 12 nucleotides agree with TRBD2. Per the germline V gene, CDR1 is KGHSH and CDR2 is LQKENI. V gave up 1 base and J gave up 5 bases; unmatched junction bases: 4. The CDR3 consists of 16 residues. CDR3 DNA sequence: TGTGCCAGCTCACCACGGACTAGCGGGGAGGTAGATACGCAGTATTTT. The encoded protein is CASSPRTSGEVDTQYF.

This clone was seen a handful of times. This chain joins TRBV5-1 and TRBJ1-5; 8 bases map to TRBD1. J lost 4 bases, V lost 3 bases, and 0 bases had no gene match. The germline CDR1 and CDR2 sequences are SGHRS and YFSETQ. This CDR3 is built from 13 residues. CDR3 coding DNA: TGCGCCAGCAGCTGGGACAGGAATCAGCCCCAGCATTTT. It is translated as CASSWDRNQPQHF.

The chain links TRBV15 to TRBJ2-5; TRBD2 is a possible D gene (6 bases). V lost 0 bases, J lost 6 bases, and 14 bases lay in between. This CDR3 region has 15 residues. Germline V gene lookup returns CDR1 LNHNV and CDR2 YYDKDF (reference sequence). CDR3 coding DNA: TGTGCCACCAGCAGAGACCACGGGGGAGGAAAGACCCAGTACTTC. Its protein product is CATSRDHGGGKTQYF.

The chain has TRBV30 and TRBJ1-2, with D unresolved. Germline V gene lookup returns CDR1 GTSNPN and CDR2 SVGIG (reference sequence). The CDR3 sequence is 12 residues long. Trimming took off 5 bases at V and 5 bases at J, with 12 bases between the two ends. CDR3 region: CAWDSGVYGYTF. Here the CDR3 DNA reads TGTGCCTGGGATTCGGGAGTGTATGGCTACACCTTC.

The chain links TRBV10-3 to TRBJ1-1; the D is unclear. This CDR3 has 14 amino acids. Trimming pared 1 base from V and 4 bases from J, leaving 10 bases between. Germline V lookup: CDR1 ENHRY, CDR2 SYGVKD. DNA of the CDR3: TGTGCCATCAGTGAGTTGAGGGTGTCCACTGAAGCTTTCTTT. Its translation: CAISELRVSTEAFF.

The gene calls are TRBV4-2 and TRBJ1-5; no reliable D call. This CDR3 has 13 amino acids. The germline V gene encodes CDR1 LGHNA and CDR2 YNFKEQ. V shed 8 bases and J shed 1 base, with 9 bases lying between them. The CDR3 region is CASPCRSNQPQHF. DNA for the CDR3: TGTGCCAGCCCCTGCAGAAGCAATCAGCCCCAGCATTTT.

This clone was counted between two and nine times. The chain recombines TRBV28 with TRBJ2-1; possible D gene TRBD2, 6 bases. This CDR3 is built from 15 residues. V dropped 1 base and J dropped 4 bases, with 11 bases sitting between them. CDR1 and CDR2 (germline): MDHEN, SYDVKM. CDR3 loop: CASSLYAGRYNEQFF. The CDR3 DNA reads as TGTGCCAGCAGTTTATATGCGGGGCGGTACAATGAGCAGTTCTTC. Full variable domain (outside the CDR3, taken from reference TRBV28 and TRBJ2-1): DVKVTQSSRYLVKRTGEKVFLECVQDMDHENMFWYRQDPGLGLRLIYFSYDVKMKEKGDIPEGYSVSREKKERFSLILESASTNQTSMYLCASSLYAGRYNEQFFGPGTRLTVL.

Only one count was recorded for this clone. The chain joins TRBV7-8 to TRBJ2-2; 10 bases are shared with TRBD1. The CDR3 sequence is 15 residues long. V trimming: 3 bases; J trimming: 4 bases; junction bases outside the gene matches: 2. CDR1 SGHVS and CDR2 FQNEAQ come from the germline V gene. The CDR3 protein is CASSFGDRGTGELFF. The CDR3 DNA reads as TGTGCCAGCAGCTTCGGGGACAGGGGCACCGGGGAGCTGTTTTTT.